A selection of T cell receptor beta chains follows, all from one sample in a study of cytomegalovirus exposure and HLA in healthy donors. The protocol was immunoSEQ multiplex PCR, while the TCRdb copy is restricted to in-frame clones and leaves out a portion. Among over 150,000 clones, 79% were seen once, and the ten largest hold 1.6%. Material for sequencing was PBMCs. The receptors derive from a woman aged 18-35 years in good health and CMV-seronegative. CDR3s include the opening cysteine and the closing phenylalanine or tryptophan. D genes are given only for firm matches. Some rows have no size entry. The others give once, few or many, or a class for an expanded clone.

NA,17,TRBV4-3,TRBJ1-2,NA,TGCGCCAGCAGCCAAGAGGGTACAACAGGGTTTCGCTATGGCTACACCTTC,CASSQEGTTGFRYGYTF
TRBD1,15,TRBV7-9,TRBJ2-7,NA,TGTGCCAGCAGCTTTGGGGACAGTCGCTCCTACGAGCAGTACTTC,CASSFGDSRSYEQYF
NA,14,TRBV19,TRBJ1-2,NA,TGTGCCAGTAGGCAACCGGGACATGAGGTCGGCTACACCTTC,CASRQPGHEVGYTF
TRBD2,16,TRBV4-3,TRBJ2-1,NA,TGCGCCAGCAGCCTACGAACTAGCGGGATTTACAATGAGCAGTTCTTC,CASSLRTSGIYNEQFF
NA,14,TRBV7-9,TRBJ2-7,few,TGTGCCAGCAGCCGACAGACTGCTACCTACGAGCAGTACTTC,CASSRQTATYEQYF
NA,18,TRBV7-8,TRBJ1-5,few,TGTGCCAGCAGCACGGGGTTTGGGTTATGGGCTTTTCTTCAGCCCCAGCATTTT,CASSTGFGLWAFLQPQHF
TRBD1,16,TRBV10-1,TRBJ1-5,once,TGCGCCAGCAGTGAGCCCCGGGACAGGGGGTGGCAGCCCCAGCATTTT,CASSEPRDRGWQPQHF
NA,15,TRBV29-1,TRBJ1-1,NA,TGCAGCGTCGTGATCCTAGGACGGGGAAACACTGAAGCTTTCTTT,CSVVILGRGNTEAFF
TRBD1,15,TRBV5-6,TRBJ2-1,NA,TGTGCCAGCAGCATAGGGACAGGGGGCTCGTTTGAGCAGTTCTTC,CASSIGTGGSFEQFF
TRBD1,13,TRBV7-6,TRBJ2-7,NA,TGTGCCAGCAGCCGGGGACAGGGCTACGAGCAGTACTTC,CASSRGQGYEQYF
NA,13,TRBV28,TRBJ1-5,few,TGTGCCAGCAGTCTTATTGGCAATCAGCCCCAGCATTTT,CASSLIGNQPQHF
NA,10,TRBV29-1,TRBJ2-1,NA,TGCAGCGTTGCTAACAATGAGCAGTTCTTC,CSVANNEQFF
NA,11,TRBV6-9,TRBJ2-7,once,TGTGCCAGCAGCGACGGGTACGAGCAGTACTTC,CASSDGYEQYF
TRBD1,14,TRBV7-9,TRBJ2-5,NA,TGTGCCAAATCCATTCGGACAGGGCGCGAGACCCAGTACTTC,CAKSIRTGRETQYF
NA,14,TRBV4-2,TRBJ2-1,NA,TGTGCCAGCAGCCAAGTGGCCAACACCAATGAGCAGTTCTTC,CASSQVANTNEQFF
NA,14,TRBV10-3,TRBJ1-1,NA,TGTGCCATCAGTGGAACAGGAGCAAACACTGAAGCTTTCTTT,CAISGTGANTEAFF
NA,13,TRBV6-5,TRBJ2-7,NA,TGTGCCAGCAGTCGTGACAGCACCTACGAGCAGTACTTC,CASSRDSTYEQYF
NA,14,TRBV5-6,TRBJ1-2,NA,TGTGCCAGCAGCGGTACGACAGTTAACTATGGCTACACCTTC,CASSGTTVNYGYTF
NA,16,TRBV19,TRBJ1-5,NA,TGTGCCAGTAGTTCAACTAGACGGGATAGCAATCAGCCCCAGCATTTT,CASSSTRRDSNQPQHF
NA,11,TRBV7-9,TRBJ2-2,once,TGTGCCAGCAGGAGGAGCGGGGAGCTGTTTTTT,CASRRSGELFF
NA,16,TRBV10-3,TRBJ2-5,NA,TGTGCCATCAGGGGGGACTCGGAGACCCATCAAGAGACCCAGTACTTC,CAIRGDSETHQETQYF
TRBD1,16,TRBV5-1,TRBJ1-4,NA,TGCGCCAGCAGCCCGCCCGGACAGGGGCCGGATGAAAAACTGTTTTTT,CASSPPGQGPDEKLFF
TRBD2,16,TRBV19,TRBJ2-7,NA,TGTGCCAGTAGTATTAACCAGAAAGCGGGAGCGTACGAGCAGTACTTC,CASSINQKAGAYEQYF
NA,16,TRBV4-1,TRBJ1-5,NA,TGCGCCAGCAGCCAAGAACAGGTTCTTAGCAATCAGCCCCAGCATTTT,CASSQEQVLSNQPQHF
TRBD1,18,TRBV4-1,TRBJ1-4,NA,TGCGCCAGCAGCTATTTAGAGCCGGGACAGGGGCAAGTTGAAAAACTGTTTTTT,CASSYLEPGQGQVEKLFF
TRBD2,16,TRBV28,TRBJ2-1,NA,TGTGCCAGCAGTTTCTTTAGCGGGAGGGTAGGGAATGAGCAGTTCTTC,CASSFFSGRVGNEQFF
TRBD1,15,TRBV11-1,TRBJ2-1,NA,TGTGCCAGCAGCTTAGAGGGGGCCAATTACAATGAGCAGTTCTTC,CASSLEGANYNEQFF
TRBD2,15,TRBV7-8,TRBJ2-7,NA,TGTGCCAGCATCTCGGGACTACCCAGCTCCTACGAGCAGTACTTC,CASISGLPSSYEQYF
TRBD2,14,TRBV7-3,TRBJ2-1,NA,TGTGCCAGCAGCTTAACTAGCGGGAGAGATGAGCAGTTCTTC,CASSLTSGRDEQFF
TRBD1,17,TRBV10-3,TRBJ1-4,few,TGTGCCATCAGATCAAATCCCGGACAGGGGGCACCTGAAAAACTGTTTTTT,CAIRSNPGQGAPEKLFF
NA,16,TRBV28,TRBJ2-7,NA,TGTGCCAGCAGTTTGAGGGCCGTGCGTGGCACCTACGAGCAGTACTTC,CASSLRAVRGTYEQYF
TRBD1,13,TRBV27,TRBJ1-2,NA,TGTGCCAGCAGTAAGACAGGGCCCTATGGCTACACCTTC,CASSKTGPYGYTF
TRBD2,15,TRBV7-2,TRBJ2-3,NA,TGTGCCAGCAGCTTAGGCGGCGGGGGGAGAGATACGCAGTATTTT,CASSLGGGGRDTQYF
NA,16,TRBV5-1,TRBJ1-4,NA,TGCGCCAGCAGCCCATCTTCGAGAACAACTAATGAAAAACTGTTTTTT,CASSPSSRTTNEKLFF
NA,15,TRBV7-6,TRBJ1-6,NA,TGTGCCAGCAGCTTAGAAGGTCGGGGGAATTCACCCCTCCACTTT,CASSLEGRGNSPLHF
NA,15,TRBV28,TRBJ1-2,NA,TGTGCCAGCAGTTTAAGGATCTCAGGGGAAAATGGCTACACCTTC,CASSLRISGENGYTF
TRBD2,16,TRBV28,TRBJ2-1,few,TGTGCCAGCAGTTCGACCGGGACTAGCGGGAGGAATTTGCAGTTCTTC,CASSSTGTSGRNLQFF
NA,20,TRBV2,TRBJ2-2,NA,TGTGCCAGCAGTGGGCCCACGCTGGGGGGGCCTCCCACTAACACCGGGGAGCTGTTTTTT,CASSGPTLGGPPTNTGELFF
NA,15,TRBV21-1,TRBJ1-1,NA,TGTGCCAGCAGCAAACTCCGGGGGGGTCTCACTGAAGCTTTCTTT,CASSKLRGGLTEAFF
TRBD1,15,TRBV2,TRBJ1-5,NA,TGTGCCAGCAGACTAAACAGGGGGCTGGTTCAGCCCCAGCATTTT,CASRLNRGLVQPQHF
TRBD2,15,TRBV7-9,TRBJ2-1,NA,TGTGCCAGCAGCTTCGCGGGAGGGCTTCCCAATGAGCAGTTCTTC,CASSFAGGLPNEQFF
NA,13,TRBV5-1,TRBJ1-1,NA,TGCGCCAGCAGCTTACTCGGGAACACTGAAGCTTTCTTT,CASSLLGNTEAFF
NA,14,TRBV10-1,TRBJ2-7,NA,TGCGCCAGCAGTGTCCTCCCCACCACGGGGGAGCAGTACTTC,CASSVLPTTGEQYF
NA,13,TRBV19,TRBJ1-5,NA,TGTGCCAGTAGCCGGGGGGGCGGACAGCCCCAGCATTTT,CASSRGGGQPQHF
NA,16,TRBV5-1,TRBJ1-6,NA,TGCGCCAGCAGCTTGGTGGGGGCCCCCTATAATTCACCCCTCCACTTT,CASSLVGAPYNSPLHF
TRBD1,18,TRBV5-4,TRBJ2-1,NA,TGTGCCAGCAGCTTGGGACAGGGGTCCAGCAGAGGAGGGGGTGAGCAGTTCTTC,CASSLGQGSSRGGGEQFF
TRBD1,16,TRBV6-6,TRBJ1-5,NA,TGTGCCAGCAGTTACCGGGACAGGGTAGGGAATCAGCCCCAGCATTTT,CASSYRDRVGNQPQHF
NA,15,TRBV5-6,TRBJ1-5,NA,TGTGCCAGCACCCTGGCCGGGGGTGGCAATCAGCCCCAGCATTTT,CASTLAGGGNQPQHF